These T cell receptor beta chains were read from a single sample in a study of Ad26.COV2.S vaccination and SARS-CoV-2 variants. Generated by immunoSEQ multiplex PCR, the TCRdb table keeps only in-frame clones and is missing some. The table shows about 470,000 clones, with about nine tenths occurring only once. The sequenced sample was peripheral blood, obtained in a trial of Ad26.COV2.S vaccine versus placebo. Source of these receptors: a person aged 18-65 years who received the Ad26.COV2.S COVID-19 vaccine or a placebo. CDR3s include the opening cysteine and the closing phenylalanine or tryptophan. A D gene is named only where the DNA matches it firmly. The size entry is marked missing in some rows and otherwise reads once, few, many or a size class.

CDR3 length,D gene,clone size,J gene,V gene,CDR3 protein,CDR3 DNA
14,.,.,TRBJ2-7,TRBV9,CASSVGDLGYEQYF,TGTGCCAGCAGCGTAGGGGACCTCGGCTACGAGCAGTACTTC
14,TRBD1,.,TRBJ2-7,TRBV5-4,CASSIRDRSYEQYF,TGTGCCAGCAGCATCCGGGACAGGTCCTACGAGCAGTACTTC
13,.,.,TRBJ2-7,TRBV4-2,CASSQGPDYEQYF,TGTGCCAGCAGCCAAGGACCGGACTACGAGCAGTACTTC
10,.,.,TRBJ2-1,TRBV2,CGWGYNEQFF,TGTGGCTGGGGGTACAATGAGCAGTTCTTC
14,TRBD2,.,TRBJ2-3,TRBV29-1,CSVDRTSGRDTQYF,TGCAGCGTCGACCGGACTAGCGGGAGAGATACGCAGTATTTT
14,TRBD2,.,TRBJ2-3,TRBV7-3,CASRPCREGDTQYF,TGTGCCAGCAGGCCTTGTCGGGAGGGAGATACGCAGTATTTT
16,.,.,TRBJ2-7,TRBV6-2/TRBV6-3,CASSYERRTVSYEQYF,TGTGCCAGCAGTTACGAACGTCGGACGGTCTCCTACGAGCAGTACTTC
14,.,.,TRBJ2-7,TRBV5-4,CASSLGQKSYEQYF,TGTGCCAGCAGCTTGGGGCAGAAGAGCTACGAGCAGTACTTC
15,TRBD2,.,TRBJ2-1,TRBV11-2,CASRTGLARANEQFF,TGTGCCAGCAGAACCGGACTAGCGCGAGCCAATGAGCAGTTCTTC
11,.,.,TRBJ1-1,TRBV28,CASRRSTEAFF,TGTGCCAGCAGACGTAGCACTGAAGCTTTCTTT
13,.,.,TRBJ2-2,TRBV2,CASSEAQPGELFF,TGTGCCAGCAGTGAGGCACAGCCAGGGGAGCTGTTTTTT
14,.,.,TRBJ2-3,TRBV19,CASSISGSTDTQYF,TGTGCCAGTAGTATCTCCGGTAGCACAGATACGCAGTATTTT
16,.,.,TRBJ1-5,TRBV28,CASSPTEGLSNQPQHF,TGTGCCAGCAGTCCTACGGAGGGGCTTAGCAATCAGCCCCAGCATTTT
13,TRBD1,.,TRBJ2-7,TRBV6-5,CASSFDRDHEQYF,TGTGCCAGCAGTTTTGACAGGGATCACGAGCAGTACTTC
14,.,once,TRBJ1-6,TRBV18,CASSPPGVNSPLHF,TGTGCCAGCTCACCACCGGGGGTAAATTCACCCCTCCACTTT
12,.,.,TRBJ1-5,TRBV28,CASSLLGQPQHF,TGTGCCAGCAGTTTACTAGGTCAGCCCCAGCATTTT
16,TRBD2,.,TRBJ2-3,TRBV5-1,CASSLGAGGPADTQYF,TGCGCCAGCAGCTTGGGCGCGGGAGGGCCGGCAGATACGCAGTATTTT
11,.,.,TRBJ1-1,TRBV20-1,CSAIGDTEAFF,TGCAGTGCTATTGGGGACACTGAAGCTTTCTTT
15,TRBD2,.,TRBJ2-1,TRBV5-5,CASSWEAGSYNEQFF,TGTGCCAGCAGCTGGGAAGCGGGATCCTACAATGAGCAGTTCTTC
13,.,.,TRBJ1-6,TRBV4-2,CASSQDLGSPLHF,TGTGCCAGCAGCCAAGATCTCGGGTCACCCCTCCACTTT
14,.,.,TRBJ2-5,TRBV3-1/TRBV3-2,CASSQGSGQETQYF,TGTGCCAGCAGCCAAGGCAGCGGCCAAGAGACCCAGTACTTC
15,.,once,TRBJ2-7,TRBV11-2,CASGIRGGSAYEQYF,TGTGCCAGCGGGATCAGGGGTGGATCAGCCTACGAGCAGTACTTC
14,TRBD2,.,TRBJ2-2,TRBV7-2,CASSLMGGTGELFF,TGTGCCAGCAGCTTAATGGGAGGGACCGGGGAGCTGTTTTTT
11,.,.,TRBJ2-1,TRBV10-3,CAISAGNEQFF,TGTGCCATCTCGGCCGGCAATGAGCAGTTCTTC
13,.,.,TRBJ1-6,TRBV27,CASSGASGSPLHF,TGTGCCAGCAGTGGCGCATCGGGGTCACCCCTCCACTTT
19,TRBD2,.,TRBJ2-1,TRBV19,CASSARTSGPSITYNEQFF,TGTGCCAGTAGTGCCCGGACTAGCGGCCCGTCAATCACATACAATGAGCAGTTCTTC
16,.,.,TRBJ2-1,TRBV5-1,CASSLFIAAAYNEQFF,TGCGCCAGCAGCTTGTTTATAGCGGCGGCCTACAATGAGCAGTTCTTC
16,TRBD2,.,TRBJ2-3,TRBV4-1,CASRPGLAASTDTQYF,TGCGCCAGCAGACCGGGACTAGCGGCTAGCACAGATACGCAGTATTTT
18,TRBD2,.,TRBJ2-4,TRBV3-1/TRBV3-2,CASSQDLGCGGTKNIQYF,TGTGCCAGCAGCCAAGATTTAGGATGCGGGGGAACCAAAAACATTCAGTACTTC
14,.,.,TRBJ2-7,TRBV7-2,CASSFDSRTYEQYF,TGTGCCAGCAGCTTCGACAGCCGTACCTACGAGCAGTACTTC
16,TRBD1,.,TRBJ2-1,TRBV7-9,CASSDLNRDSYNEQFF,TGTGCCAGCAGCGACCTAAACCGGGACAGCTACAATGAGCAGTTCTTC
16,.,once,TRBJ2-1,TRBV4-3,CASSQDGGSSYNEQFF,TGCGCCAGCAGCCAAGATGGTGGGTCATCCTACAATGAGCAGTTCTTC
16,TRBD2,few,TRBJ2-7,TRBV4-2,CASSQTLAGEGNEQYF,TGTGCCAGCAGCCAGACCCTAGCGGGAGAAGGGAACGAGCAGTACTTC
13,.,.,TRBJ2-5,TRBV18,CASSGRAQETQYF,TGTGCCAGCTCGGGCAGGGCCCAAGAGACCCAGTACTTC
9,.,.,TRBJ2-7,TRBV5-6,CAEGREQYF,TGTGCCGAGGGTAGGGAGCAGTACTTC
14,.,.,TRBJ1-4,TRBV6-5,CASSYSTGGGKLFF,TGTGCCAGCAGTTACTCGACTGGTGGGGGGAAACTGTTTTTT
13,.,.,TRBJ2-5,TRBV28,CASSPPSYETQYF,TGTGCCAGCAGCCCCCCGTCCTACGAGACCCAGTACTTC
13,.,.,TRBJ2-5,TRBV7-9,CASSFWPEETQYF,TGTGCCAGCAGCTTCTGGCCGGAGGAGACCCAGTACTTC
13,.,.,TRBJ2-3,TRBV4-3,CASSQERVDTQYF,TGCGCCAGCAGCCAAGAGCGGGTAGATACGCAGTATTTT
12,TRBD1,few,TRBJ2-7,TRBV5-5,CASSFRTGEQYF,TGTGCCAGCAGCTTTAGGACAGGCGAGCAGTACTTC
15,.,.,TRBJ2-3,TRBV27,CASSSRLGFGDTQYF,TGTGCCAGCAGTTCGCGACTAGGTTTCGGAGATACGCAGTATTTT
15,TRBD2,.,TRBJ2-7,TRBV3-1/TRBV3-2,CASSQEDGRAYEQYF,TGTGCCAGCAGCCAAGAGGACGGGAGGGCCTACGAGCAGTACTTC
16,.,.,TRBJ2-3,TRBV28,CASSFRAKGPVGTQYF,TGTGCCAGCAGTTTTCGCGCGAAGGGGCCGGTGGGCACGCAGTATTTT
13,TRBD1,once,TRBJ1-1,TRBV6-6,CASRRTGGLEAFF,TGTGCCAGCAGAAGAACAGGGGGCCTCGAAGCTTTCTTT
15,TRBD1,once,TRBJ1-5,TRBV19,CASSIVGQGDQPQHF,TGTGCCAGTAGTATAGTCGGACAGGGTGATCAGCCCCAGCATTTT
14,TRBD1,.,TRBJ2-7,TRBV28,CASSAPGQGAGQYF,TGTGCCAGCAGCGCCCCGGGACAGGGGGCCGGGCAGTACTTC
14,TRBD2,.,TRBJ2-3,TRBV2,CASGLAGGTDTQYF,TGTGCCAGCGGACTAGCGGGAGGCACAGATACGCAGTATTTT
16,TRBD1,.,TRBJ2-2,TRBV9,CASSPGGVGNTGELFF,TGTGCCAGCAGCCCAGGGGGAGTCGGAAACACCGGGGAGCTGTTTTTT
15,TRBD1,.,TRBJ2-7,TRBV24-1,CATSDPRDSSYEQYF,TGTGCCACCAGTGATCCCCGGGACAGCTCCTACGAGCAGTACTTC
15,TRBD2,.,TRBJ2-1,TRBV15,CATSRLAGIYNEQFF,TGTGCCACCAGCAGACTAGCGGGGATTTACAATGAGCAGTTCTTC
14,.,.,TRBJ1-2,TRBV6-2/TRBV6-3,CASSYQGTNYGYTF,TGTGCCAGCAGTTACCAGGGAACTAACTATGGCTACACCTTC
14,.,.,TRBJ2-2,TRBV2,CASSENRNTGELFF,TGTGCCAGCAGTGAAAACAGGAACACCGGGGAGCTGTTTTTT
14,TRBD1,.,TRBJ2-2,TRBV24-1,CATQGQGETGELFF,TGTGCCACCCAGGGACAGGGGGAAACCGGGGAGCTGTTTTTT
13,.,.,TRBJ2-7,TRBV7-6,CASSPSAPYEQYF,TGTGCCAGCAGTCCAAGCGCTCCCTACGAGCAGTACTTC
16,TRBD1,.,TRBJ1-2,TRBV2,CASSIEQGALNYDYTF,TGTGCCAGCAGTATCGAACAGGGGGCACTTAACTATGACTACACCTTC
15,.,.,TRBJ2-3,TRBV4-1,CASSQDSVVTDTQYF,TGCGCCAGCAGCCAAGATAGTGTTGTCACAGATACGCAGTATTTT
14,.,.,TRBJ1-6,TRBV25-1,CASSEGSRNSPLHF,TGTGCCAGCAGTGAGGGATCTCGAAATTCACCCCTCCACTTT